This is a list of T cell receptor beta chains from one sample in a study of shared clonotypes between healthy human individuals. Clones were read by immunoSEQ multiplex PCR, and TCRdb kept only the in-frame ones, dropping some. Of about 2.3 million clones in the sample, approximately 93% were seen once. The sequenced sample was naive CD4+ T cells from PBMCs. The receptors here all came from a man aged 18 to 30 in good health. Some clones in this sample may be carry-over from other donors' samples. CDR3s include the opening cysteine and the closing phenylalanine or tryptophan. The order of the fields is J gene, V gene, CDR3 protein.

TRBJ2-3,TRBV4-2,CASSQDQVRASGRTDTQYF
.,TRBV4-1,CASSQRGPGQGPHEQYF
TRBJ1-1,TRBV7-6,CASSSQENTEAFF
TRBJ2-5,TRBV30,CAWTRDFSETQYF
.,TRBV5-1,CASSMSRSESEQYF
TRBJ2-5,TRBV5-1,CASSSTGGETQYF
TRBJ1-2,TRBV6-5,CASRAYAGQGYTF
TRBJ2-2,TRBV19,CASRLTGGNTGELFF
TRBJ1-2,TRBV6-6,CASRPGGGLEYGYTF
TRBJ2-5,TRBV6-5,CASSRQGDGETQYF
TRBJ2-1,TRBV4-2,CASSSTSGRAQRGNEQFF
TRBJ2-2,TRBV7-8,CASSLAIRGLGELFF
TRBJ1-2,TRBV28,CASSPRNYGYTF
TRBJ2-7,TRBV25-1,CASSQCPRPSEQYF
TRBJ1-5,TRBV7-7,CASSPTGIWGQPQHF
TRBJ2-3,TRBV28,CASSLAGQGIYRTDTQYF
TRBJ2-1,TRBV10-3,CAIKNGPAPDEQFF
TRBJ2-1,TRBV5-1,CASSYTPAGTSGSYEQFF
TRBJ2-2,TRBV9,CASSRTGVTGELFF
TRBJ2-5,TRBV19,CASSTGAAGRRAQYF
TRBJ2-7,TRBV5-1,CASSWGTSGSQQYF
TRBJ2-3,TRBV6-1,CASSNGQATDTQYF
TRBJ1-5,TRBV28,CASRETGANQPQHF
TRBJ1-2,TRBV9,CASSPRDRGYTF
TRBJ1-2,TRBV2,CASRAYLEGHPF
TRBJ2-2,TRBV7-6,CASSSGHPRELFF
TRBJ1-1,TRBV5-1,CASSLGRDTEAFF
TRBJ1-2,TRBV6-5,CASRKDREANYGYTF
TRBJ2-7,TRBV18,CASSPGTGQSSYEQYF
TRBJ2-2,TRBV7-3,CASSRTSGEAGELFF
TRBJ2-7,TRBV30,CAWRVGSRDEQYF
TRBJ2-5,TRBV5-4,CASSLTPEPPQYF
TRBJ1-4,TRBV4-1,CASSQEEDTGREKLFF
TRBJ1-5,TRBV28,CASSLRLTAPQHF
.,TRBV28,CASSHRGQGDEQYF
TRBJ2-2,TRBV30,CAWSEGGTGELFF
TRBJ1-1,TRBV15,CATSRDLGRLNTEAFF
TRBJ2-7,TRBV10-3,CAINADVTSYEQYF